This T cell receptor beta chain was recorded in a study of neurological immune-mediated disorders. The sample holds many counts of this clonotype. 5'RACE employing 10-nucleotide random UMIs yielded the cDNA. From 15-18 subjects, over 180 million TCR-beta sequences were obtained in each sequencing run. One entry per CDR3 protein, called by TCRdb with MiXCR from the 5' RACE reads. The sample contains under 90,000 distinct CDR3 sequences, under 4.5% of which appear only once. The germline V gene encodes CDR1 MNHNY and CDR2 SVGAGI (reference sequence). The CDR3 has 15 amino acids. V shed 5 bases and J shed 4 bases, with 17 bases lying between them.

The origin of this receptor is a woman in her forties or fifties with multiple sclerosis. Specimen: PBMCs. The J gene is TRBJ1-2, the V gene TRBV6-6; D might be TRBD1 (6 bases). The CDR3 bases are TGTGCCAGCAGTCCTAAGAGGGGAGGGGGCTATGGCTACACCTTC. This sequence encodes CASSPKRGGGYGYTF.